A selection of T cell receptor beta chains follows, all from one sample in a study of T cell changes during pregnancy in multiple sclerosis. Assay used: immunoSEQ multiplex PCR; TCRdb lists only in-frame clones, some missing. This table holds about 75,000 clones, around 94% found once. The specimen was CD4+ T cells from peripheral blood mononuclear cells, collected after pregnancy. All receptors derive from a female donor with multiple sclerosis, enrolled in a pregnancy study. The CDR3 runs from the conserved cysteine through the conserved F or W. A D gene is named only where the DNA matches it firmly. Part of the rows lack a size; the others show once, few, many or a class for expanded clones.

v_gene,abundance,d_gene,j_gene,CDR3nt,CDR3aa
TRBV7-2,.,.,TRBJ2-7,TGTGCCAGCAGCCGGGGCGGACAGACCAGCTCCTACGAGCAGTACTTC,CASSRGGQTSSYEQYF
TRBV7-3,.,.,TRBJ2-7,TGTGCCAGCAGCCAATCGAAGGGGCCCTACGAGCAGTACTTC,CASSQSKGPYEQYF
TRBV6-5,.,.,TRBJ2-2,TGTGCCAGCAGACGGGGGAACACCGGGGAGCTGTTTTTT,CASRRGNTGELFF
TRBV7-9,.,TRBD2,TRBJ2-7,TGTGCCAGCAGCCCACTAGCGGGATCTTCCTACGAGCAGTACTTC,CASSPLAGSSYEQYF
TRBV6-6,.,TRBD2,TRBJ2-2,TGTGCCAGCAGATGGACTAGCGGGAGTTTCAAGGAGCTGTTTTTT,CASRWTSGSFKELFF
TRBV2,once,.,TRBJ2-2,TGTGCCAGTCGCGGCGACTTCACCGGGGAGCTGTTTTTT,CASRGDFTGELFF
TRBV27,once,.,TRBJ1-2,TGTGCCAGCAGTGACACCTGGAAAAACTATGGCTACACCTTC,CASSDTWKNYGYTF
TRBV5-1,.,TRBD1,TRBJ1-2,TGCGCCAGCAGCAACGCCGCGATGACAGGGGGCTATGGCTACACCTTC,CASSNAAMTGGYGYTF
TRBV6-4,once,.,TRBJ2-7,TGTGCCAGCAGAGCCTACCCGGACAGTTCCTACGAGCAGTACTTC,CASRAYPDSSYEQYF
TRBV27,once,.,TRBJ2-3,TGTGCCAGCAGTTTAGTTACAGGGACGGCCCCAGATACGCAGTATTTT,CASSLVTGTAPDTQYF
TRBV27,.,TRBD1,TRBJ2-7,TGTGCCAGCAGGGGACAGGGGGCGCTTCAAGAGCAGTACTTC,CASRGQGALQEQYF
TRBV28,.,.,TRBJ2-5,TGTGCCAGCAGCACCCCCCGGGGGGCGTTGGAGACCCAGTACTTC,CASSTPRGALETQYF
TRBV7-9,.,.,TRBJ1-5,TGTGCCAGCAGCCTATCTGCTCCCCAGCCCCAGCATTTT,CASSLSAPQPQHF
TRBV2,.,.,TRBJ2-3,TGTGCCAGCAGGCTGGGTCAGGGTAGAACAGATACGCAGTATTTT,CASRLGQGRTDTQYF
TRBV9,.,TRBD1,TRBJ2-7,TGTGCCAGCAGCGTAGATCCGGGACAGGGAGTCTACGAGCAGTACTTC,CASSVDPGQGVYEQYF
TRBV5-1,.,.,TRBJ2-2,TGCGCCAGCTCACGGGGCACCGGGGAGCTGTTTTTT,CASSRGTGELFF
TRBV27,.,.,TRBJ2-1,TGTGCCACCAGATTAGGTTCTAGCGAGTACAATGAGCAGTTCTTC,CATRLGSSEYNEQFF
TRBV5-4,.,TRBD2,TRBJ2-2,TGTGCCAGCACCGAACTGGGACTAGCGGGAGTTGGCGGGGAGCTGTTTTTT,CASTELGLAGVGGELFF
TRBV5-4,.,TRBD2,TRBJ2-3,TGTGCCAGCAGCCCGTGGGGACTAGCGGGGCGAGGCACAGATACGCAGTATTTT,CASSPWGLAGRGTDTQYF
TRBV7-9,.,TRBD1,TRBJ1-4,TGTGCCAGCAGCCGACAGACAGGGGGCGCCGAAAAACTGTTTTTT,CASSRQTGGAEKLFF
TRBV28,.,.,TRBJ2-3,TGTGCCAGCAGTTTACAGGGGAACACAGATACGCAGTATTTT,CASSLQGNTDTQYF
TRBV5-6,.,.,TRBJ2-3,TGTGCCAGCAGCCTCAGCCGCGGGGTACCTTTTACCACAGATACGCAGTATTTT,CASSLSRGVPFTTDTQYF
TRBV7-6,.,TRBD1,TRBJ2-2,TGTGCCAGCAGCCCCCGTCCCGGGACAGCATATACCGGGGAGCTGTTTTTT,CASSPRPGTAYTGELFF
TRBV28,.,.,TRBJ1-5,TGTGCCAGCAGCGGGGGGGGGCCCCAGCATTTT,CASSGGGPQHF
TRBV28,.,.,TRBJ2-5,TGTGCCAGCAGTTTAGGAGGGGTACACCAAGAGACCCAGTACTTC,CASSLGGVHQETQYF
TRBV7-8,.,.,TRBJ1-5,TGTGCCAGCAGCCCACGATGGCGGGACAATCAGCCCCAGCATTTT,CASSPRWRDNQPQHF
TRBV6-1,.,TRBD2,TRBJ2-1,TGTGCCAGCAGTGGCCGGGGGAGCGGGAGAAGGGTAAATGAGCAGTTCTTC,CASSGRGSGRRVNEQFF
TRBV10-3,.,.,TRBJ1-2,TGTGCCATCAGTGAGTCGGGGCAGGGAAGTGGCTACACCTTC,CAISESGQGSGYTF
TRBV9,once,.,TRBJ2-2,TGTGCCAGCAGCGTAGTTTCTGGGCCTATATCCGGGGAGCTGTTTTTT,CASSVVSGPISGELFF
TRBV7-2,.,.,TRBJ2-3,TGTGCCAGCAGCTCGAAACGGGACTCTAGCACAGATACGCAGTATTTT,CASSSKRDSSTDTQYF
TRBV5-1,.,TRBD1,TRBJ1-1,TGCGCCAGCAGCCCCGAGGACAGGAAAGAAGCTTTCTTT,CASSPEDRKEAFF
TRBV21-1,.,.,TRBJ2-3,TGTGCCAGCAGCAAAATCACGGGACTCCGCACAGATACGCAGTATTTT,CASSKITGLRTDTQYF
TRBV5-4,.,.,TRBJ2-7,TGTGCCAGCAGTCGGGACTTCTACGAGCAGTACTTC,CASSRDFYEQYF
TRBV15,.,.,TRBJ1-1,TGTGCCACCAGCAGAGTCACGGGGGGAGGTGGCACTGAAGCTTTCTTT,CATSRVTGGGGTEAFF
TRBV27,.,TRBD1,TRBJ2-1,TGTGCCAGCAGTTTATCGGGCAGGGGGTTAATGAATGAGCAGTTCTTC,CASSLSGRGLMNEQFF